A selection of T cell receptor beta chains follows, all from one sample in a study of graft-versus-host responses after intestinal transplantation. Assay used: immunoSEQ multiplex PCR; TCRdb lists only in-frame clones, some missing. The sample includes roughly 97,000 clones, around 92% seen only once; the top ten take 0.18%. No antigen has been assigned to these receptors. The starting material was unstimulated CD4+ T cells sorted from spleen or lymph node cells, obtained before transplant. These receptors were collected from a human donor who was the organ donor for an intestinal transplant. The CDR3 runs from the conserved cysteine through the conserved F or W. The order of the fields is clone size, D gene, J gene, V gene, CDR3 protein, CDR3 DNA. The D gene is left open where the match is weak. Clone sizes are given selectively: once, few, many, or a class where the clone is expanded.

NA,TRBD1,TRBJ2-7,TRBV5-4,CASSLRAGGYEQYF,TGTGCCAGCAGCTTGAGGGCAGGGGGCTACGAGCAGTACTTC
NA,TRBD1,TRBJ1-2,TRBV7-9,CASSLADRLYGYTF,TGTGCCAGCAGCTTGGCGGACAGGCTCTATGGCTACACCTTC
NA,NA,TRBJ1-2,TRBV5-1,CASSFSGELGYGYTF,TGCGCCAGCAGCTTTTCAGGTGAACTAGGGTATGGCTACACCTTC
once,TRBD2,TRBJ2-1,TRBV5-1,CASSNSPGGGVNEQFF,TGCGCCAGCAGTAACTCTCCGGGCGGGGGAGTGAATGAGCAGTTCTTC
NA,NA,TRBJ2-7,TRBV27,CASTHPRGSYEQYF,TGTGCCAGCACCCACCCCCGGGGCTCCTACGAGCAGTACTTC
NA,NA,TRBJ2-1,TRBV11-3,CASSLEGGGAYNEQFF,TGTGCCAGCAGCTTAGAGGGGGGGGGCGCCTACAATGAGCAGTTCTTC
NA,NA,TRBJ1-1,TRBV5-6,CASSLASNTEAFF,TGTGCCAGCAGCTTGGCCTCGAACACTGAAGCTTTCTTT
NA,NA,TRBJ2-5,TRBV4-1,CASSQENGGEETQYF,TGCGCCAGCAGCCAAGAGAACGGAGGAGAAGAGACCCAGTACTTC
once,TRBD1,TRBJ1-5,TRBV28,CASSPAGTGDQPQHF,TGTGCCAGCAGTCCCGCCGGGACAGGGGATCAGCCCCAGCATTTT
NA,TRBD2,TRBJ2-1,TRBV12-5,CASGLGGLAGGPTGEQFF,TGTGCTAGTGGTTTGGGGGGACTAGCGGGGGGGCCCACGGGTGAGCAGTTCTTC
NA,TRBD1,TRBJ2-1,TRBV4-2,CASSYRGPTYNEQFF,TGTGCCAGCAGCTACAGGGGGCCCACCTACAATGAGCAGTTCTTC
NA,TRBD2,TRBJ2-7,TRBV9,CASSPSGGRSYEQYF,TGTGCCAGCAGCCCTAGCGGGGGACGCTCCTACGAGCAGTACTTC
NA,TRBD1,TRBJ2-7,TRBV4-2,CASSQPVGTASYEQYF,TGTGCCAGCAGCCAACCGGTAGGGACAGCCTCCTACGAGCAGTACTTC
NA,TRBD1,TRBJ1-1,TRBV30,CAWSPKRQGAFF,TGTGCCTGGAGTCCCAAAAGACAGGGAGCTTTCTTT
NA,NA,TRBJ1-1,TRBV5-4,CASSRGGATEAFF,TGTGCCAGCAGCCGCGGGGGGGCCACTGAAGCTTTCTTT
once,TRBD1,TRBJ1-3,TRBV7-9,CASSHRASGGRGNTIYF,TGTGCCAGCAGCCACCGAGCCTCAGGGGGCCGTGGAAACACCATATATTTT
NA,TRBD2,TRBJ2-3,TRBV11-2,CASSLVGRADTQYF,TGTGCCAGCAGCTTAGTGGGGAGGGCAGATACGCAGTATTTT
NA,NA,TRBJ1-1,TRBV11-2,CASILDRMNTEAFF,TGTGCCAGCATCCTGGACAGAATGAACACTGAAGCTTTCTTT
once,NA,TRBJ1-2,TRBV4-1,CASRGLRGTRGYTF,TGCGCCAGCAGGGGTCTGAGAGGGACACGTGGCTACACCTTC
few,TRBD1,TRBJ1-2,TRBV28,CASNSGVGTGKGDGYTF,TGTGCCAGCAATTCGGGGGTGGGGACAGGGAAAGGAGATGGCTACACCTTC
NA,NA,TRBJ2-7,TRBV5-6,CASKTRGSYEQYF,TGTGCCAGCAAAACCAGGGGATCCTACGAGCAGTACTTC
NA,TRBD2,TRBJ2-2,TRBV25-1,CASSAGTSGAGTGELFF,TGTGCCAGCAGTGCCGGGACTAGCGGGGCGGGCACCGGGGAGCTGTTTTTT
NA,NA,TRBJ2-7,TRBV5-1,CASSLGTPTYEQYF,TGCGCCAGCAGCCTCGGGACACCTACCTACGAGCAGTACTTC
NA,TRBD2,TRBJ2-1,TRBV7-2,CASSLMPGGRFNEQFF,TGTGCCAGCAGCTTAATGCCGGGGGGGCGATTTAATGAGCAGTTCTTC
NA,NA,TRBJ1-2,TRBV7-2,CASTFLPGGYGYTF,TGTGCCAGCACCTTTCTACCAGGTGGCTATGGCTACACCTTC
NA,TRBD1,TRBJ2-2,TRBV7-3,CASSPGTANTGELFF,TGTGCCAGCAGCCCCGGGACAGCGAACACCGGGGAGCTGTTTTTT
NA,TRBD1,TRBJ1-1,TRBV4-1,CASSPQLGTANTEAFF,TGCGCCAGCAGCCCACAGTTGGGGACAGCGAACACTGAAGCTTTCTTT
once,NA,TRBJ1-6,TRBV4-1,CASSPTPAGARSYNSPLHF,TGCGCCAGCAGCCCGACTCCTGCGGGGGCCCGCTCCTATAATTCACCCCTCCACTTT
NA,NA,TRBJ1-6,TRBV7-9,CASSYPQRGESPLHF,TGTGCCAGCAGCTACCCGCAAAGGGGTGAGTCACCCCTCCACTTT
NA,TRBD2,TRBJ2-7,TRBV4-2,CASSRSSGTSGPVVGYEQYF,TGTGCCAGCAGCCGAAGCTCCGGGACTAGCGGACCCGTAGTCGGATACGAGCAGTACTTC
NA,NA,TRBJ1-1,TRBV20-1,CSAWANTEAFF,TGCAGTGCTTGGGCTAACACTGAAGCTTTCTTT
NA,TRBD1,TRBJ2-5,TRBV5-4,CASSWDRGETQYF,TGTGCCAGCAGCTGGGACAGGGGCGAGACCCAGTACTTC
NA,TRBD2,TRBJ2-3,TRBV11-3,CASSPTGTSGGHGTDTQYF,TGTGCCAGCAGCCCAACCGGGACTAGCGGGGGGCACGGCACAGATACGCAGTATTTT
NA,NA,TRBJ2-1,TRBV14,CASSLQGWVNEQFF,TGTGCCAGCAGCCTACAGGGTTGGGTCAATGAGCAGTTCTTC
NA,NA,TRBJ1-4,TRBV7-9,CASSLGPLEKLFF,TGTGCCAGCAGCTTAGGGCCGCTTGAAAAACTGTTTTTT
NA,NA,TRBJ2-7,TRBV9,CASSVGPSSHEQYF,TGTGCCAGCAGCGTAGGCCCGTCCAGTCACGAGCAGTACTTC
NA,NA,TRBJ1-1,TRBV7-9,CASSFRGEGANTEAFF,TGTGCCAGCAGCTTCCGGGGGGAAGGGGCGAACACTGAAGCTTTCTTT
NA,NA,TRBJ1-1,TRBV9,CASSQQGLMNTEAFF,TGTGCCAGCAGCCAACAGGGACTAATGAACACTGAAGCTTTCTTT
NA,NA,TRBJ2-1,TRBV4-1,CASSQDPQVRYNEQFF,TGCGCCAGCAGCCAAGATCCCCAGGTCAGGTACAATGAGCAGTTCTTC
NA,TRBD1,TRBJ1-4,TRBV28,CASTEDRGREKLFF,TGTGCCAGCACCGAGGACAGGGGGCGGGAAAAACTGTTTTTT
NA,NA,TRBJ2-1,TRBV4-2,CASSQASGELAYEQFF,TGTGCCAGCAGCCAAGCCTCTGGGGAACTAGCATACGAGCAGTTCTTC
once,TRBD1,TRBJ1-1,TRBV4-1,CASRLSGTGGPDSQAFF,TGCGCCAGCAGACTCTCCGGGACAGGGGGACCCGATTCCCAAGCTTTCTTT
NA,NA,TRBJ1-6,TRBV7-2,CASSLALSYNSPLHF,TGTGCCAGCAGCTTAGCGCTGAGCTATAATTCACCCCTCCACTTT
NA,NA,TRBJ2-5,TRBV30,CAWKGLQETQYF,TGTGCCTGGAAGGGACTTCAAGAGACCCAGTACTTC
NA,NA,TRBJ1-1,TRBV6-1,CASSHRALNTETFF,TGTGCCAGCAGCCACAGGGCTCTGAACACTGAAACTTTCTTT
NA,NA,TRBJ1-6,TRBV28,CATKGQSSNSPLHF,TGTGCCACCAAAGGACAGTCCTCCAATTCACCCCTCCACTTT
NA,TRBD2,TRBJ2-1,TRBV30,CAWSPIGDYNNEQFF,TGTGCCTGGAGTCCCATAGGGGACTATAACAATGAGCAGTTCTTC
NA,TRBD1,TRBJ1-5,TRBV5-8,CASSLGQGGGQPQHF,TGTGCCAGCAGCTTGGGACAGGGGGGGGGCCAGCCCCAGCATTTT
NA,TRBD1,TRBJ1-2,TRBV2,CASSTPGTGYGYTF,TGTGCCAGCAGTACTCCCGGGACAGGCTATGGCTACACCTTC
NA,NA,TRBJ2-5,TRBV10-2,CASSEFASRRETQYF,TGCGCCAGCAGTGAGTTCGCCAGTCGGCGGGAGACCCAGTACTTC
NA,TRBD1,TRBJ1-3,TRBV23-1,CASSQYSLQGRSGNTIYF,TGCGCCAGCAGTCAATACTCCCTACAGGGGAGGTCTGGAAACACCATATATTTT
once,TRBD1,TRBJ1-6,TRBV28,CASSFRGQGVPLHF,TGTGCCAGCAGTTTCCGGGGACAGGGTGTCCCCCTCCACTTT
NA,NA,TRBJ2-7,TRBV7-9,CASSFGQYEQYF,TGTGCCAGCAGCTTTGGGCAATACGAGCAGTACTTC
NA,NA,TRBJ2-3,TRBV4-2,CASSQAPLGASTDTQYF,TGTGCCAGCAGCCAAGCCCCCTTGGGAGCCTCCACAGATACGCAGTATTTT
NA,NA,TRBJ1-3,TRBV11-2,CASSFDSSGNTIYF,TGTGCCAGCAGCTTTGACAGCTCTGGAAACACCATATATTTT
NA,TRBD2,TRBJ2-1,TRBV5-1,CASSSRPLRGEGVNEQFF,TGCGCCAGCAGCTCCCGTCCACTACGGGGGGAAGGTGTGAATGAGCAGTTCTTC
NA,TRBD2,TRBJ2-3,TRBV9,CASSLGLAGVPDTQYF,TGTGCCAGCAGTTTAGGACTAGCGGGGGTCCCAGATACGCAGTATTTT